The rows below give T cell receptor beta chains drawn from one sample of a study of cytomegalovirus exposure and HLA in healthy donors. Libraries were prepared by immunoSEQ multiplex PCR; TCRdb keeps only in-frame clonotypes and omits some of them. The data contain some 150,000 clones, approximately 80% of them singletons. The sequencing sample was made of PBMCs. The receptors originated from a woman in her 50s in good health and CMV-seronegative. Both conserved end residues are part of each CDR3. The D gene is left open where the match is weak. The listing skips clone size in some rows; elsewhere it reads once, few, many or a size class.

>TRBD1|NA|TRBJ1-2|TRBV5-6|18
TGTGCCAGCAGCGCGGACAGGGTTGATCTAGCGGTTGGGTATGGCTACACCTTC
CASSADRVDLAVGYGYTF
>TRBD1|NA|TRBJ2-3|TRBV6-6|14
TGTGCCACCAAAGGGACAGGGACCACAGATACGCAGTATTTT
CATKGTGTTDTQYF
>TRBD1|few|TRBJ1-1|TRBV10-3|14
TGTGCCATCACCAGGGGACAGCAGAACACTGAAGCTTTCTTT
CAITRGQQNTEAFF
>NA|NA|TRBJ1-3|TRBV10-3|13
TGTGCCATCAGTGTTTTACAGGAAAACACCATATATTTT
CAISVLQENTIYF
>TRBD2|NA|TRBJ2-2|TRBV10-3|20
TGTGCCATCAGTGAGTCGGTTAGCGGGAGAGGTTTTAGGAACACCGGGGAGCTGTTTTTT
CAISESVSGRGFRNTGELFF
>TRBD2|NA|TRBJ2-3|TRBV27|17
TGTGCCAGCAGCCCTGGGACTAGCGGACTGAACACAGATACGCAGTATTTT
CASSPGTSGLNTDTQYF
>NA|NA|TRBJ1-2|TRBV29-1|14
TGCAGCGTTGAAGATCCGGGCAGGGCCTATGGCTACACCTTC
CSVEDPGRAYGYTF
>TRBD1|NA|TRBJ2-7|TRBV5-1|15
TGCGCCAGCAGCTTGGAAGGGACAGGCCCCTACGAGCAGTACTTC
CASSLEGTGPYEQYF
>NA|NA|TRBJ2-5|TRBV7-6|13
TGTGCCAGCAGCGTAAGACTAGTAGAGACCCAGTACTTC
CASSVRLVETQYF
>NA|NA|TRBJ2-7|TRBV5-1|14
TGCGCCAGCAGATCGGTGATCTATAGCTACGAGCAGTACTTC
CASRSVIYSYEQYF
>NA|few|TRBJ1-5|TRBV19|15
TGTGCCGGGAGAAGGACAGCCGATAGCAATCAGCCCCAGCATTTT
CAGRRTADSNQPQHF
>TRBD1|NA|TRBJ2-7|TRBV7-9|17
TGTGCCAGCAGCCCCCCTTCCCCGGGACAGGGGTCTTACGAGCAGTACTTC
CASSPPSPGQGSYEQYF
>TRBD1|few|TRBJ2-2|TRBV7-6|14
TGTGCCAGCAGCGAATACAGGGGGGCCGGGGAGCTGTTTTTT
CASSEYRGAGELFF
>NA|NA|TRBJ1-1|TRBV7-2|15
TGTGCCAGCAGCCCCTACGGGGGGCAGGACACTGAAGCTTTCTTT
CASSPYGGQDTEAFF
>TRBD1|NA|TRBJ1-4|TRBV5-1|14
TGCGCCAGCAGCTTGGGACAGGGTAATGAAAAACTGTTTTTT
CASSLGQGNEKLFF
>NA|NA|TRBJ2-3|TRBV9|13
TGTGCCAGCAGCGGCCCCAGGGCCGATACGCAGTATTTT
CASSGPRADTQYF
>NA|NA|TRBJ2-3|TRBV18|14
TGTGCCAGCTCCGCCGACAGGTTCACAGATACGCAGTATTTT
CASSADRFTDTQYF
>NA|NA|TRBJ1-5|TRBV27|17
TGTGCCAGCAGTTCATACCTAACAGAGTCCCTCAATCAGCCCCAGCATTTT
CASSSYLTESLNQPQHF
>NA|NA|TRBJ1-1|TRBV28|14
TGTGCCAGCAGCCTCCAGGGGCGGAGGACTGAAGCTTTCTTT
CASSLQGRRTEAFF
>NA|NA|TRBJ2-7|TRBV5-1|11
TGCGCCAGCAGCCCTTCCTACGAGCAGTACTTC
CASSPSYEQYF
>TRBD2|NA|TRBJ2-5|TRBV27|15
TGTGCCAGCCATGGCCCCGGCGGGGGGTCAGAGACCCAGTACTTC
CASHGPGGGSETQYF
>TRBD2|NA|TRBJ2-5|TRBV9|17
TGTGCCAGCAGCGTGGGACTAGCGGGAGGGCCGCAGGAGACCCAGTACTTC
CASSVGLAGGPQETQYF
>TRBD2|NA|TRBJ2-1|TRBV11-2|15
TGTGCCAGCAGCTTACTAGCGGGGGTCTACAATGAGCAGTTCTTC
CASSLLAGVYNEQFF
>NA|NA|TRBJ2-3|TRBV5-1|14
TGCGCCAGCAGCTTGGAGGGGATTGGAGATACGCAGTATTTT
CASSLEGIGDTQYF
>NA|NA|TRBJ2-1|TRBV14|13
TGTGCCAGCAGCCGGCCGGGGGACAATGAGCAGTTCTTC
CASSRPGDNEQFF
>NA|NA|TRBJ1-3|TRBV19|17
TGTGCCAGTAGTATTCGTCCTCCGGACAGCGCGGGAAACACCATATATTTT
CASSIRPPDSAGNTIYF
>TRBD1|NA|TRBJ2-7|TRBV19|17
TGTGCCAGTAGTATGGGGTTAGGACAGGTGAATTCCTACGAGCAGTACTTC
CASSMGLGQVNSYEQYF
>NA|NA|TRBJ1-2|TRBV7-2|13
TGTGCCAGCAGCTTAAACCAGGTTTTTGGCTACACCTTC
CASSLNQVFGYTF
>TRBD1|NA|TRBJ2-1|TRBV16|13
TGTGCCAGCAGCCAGGGACAGTACAATGAGCAGTTCTTC
CASSQGQYNEQFF
>TRBD2|NA|TRBJ2-5|TRBV6-1|16
TGTGCCAGCAGTGAAGGCGGGGGGGCCTCCAGGGAGACCCAGTACTTC
CASSEGGGASRETQYF
>NA|NA|TRBJ1-6|TRBV7-9|14
TGTGCCAGCAGCTTCACGACAGCAAATTCACCCCTCCACTTT
CASSFTTANSPLHF
>NA|NA|TRBJ1-4|TRBV9|16
TGTGCCAGCAGCGTAGGAGGGAGGAGGACTAATGAAAAACTGTTTTTT
CASSVGGRRTNEKLFF
>TRBD1|NA|TRBJ1-2|TRBV28|16
TGTGCCAGCAGTTTGGGCAGGGGGCGTTCGGTAAATGGCTACACCTTC
CASSLGRGRSVNGYTF
>NA|few|TRBJ2-7|TRBV5-1|14
TGCGCCAGCAGCTTAGTGCTCGGGGGTGGCGAGCAGTACTTC
CASSLVLGGGEQYF
>TRBD1|once|TRBJ2-1|TRBV5-1|14
TGCGCCAGCAGCTTCGGGACAGGGGGGAATGAGCAGTTCTTC
CASSFGTGGNEQFF
>NA|NA|TRBJ2-5|TRBV2|14
TGTGCCAGCAGGAGGAGCGCCCTCCAAGAGACCCAGTACTTC
CASRRSALQETQYF
>TRBD2|NA|TRBJ2-2|TRBV28|14
TGTGCCAGCAGCTCTAGCGGGGGGGCCGGGGAGCTGTTTTTT
CASSSSGGAGELFF
>TRBD2|once|TRBJ2-7|TRBV5-6|15
TGTGCCAGCAGCTTAGTAGCGGGAGGGCCGGGGGAGCAGTACTTC
CASSLVAGGPGEQYF
>TRBD1|NA|TRBJ2-2|TRBV27|14
TGTGCCACCATCAGGGGGCCGGGCACCGGGGAGCTGTTTTTT
CATIRGPGTGELFF
>NA|NA|TRBJ1-3|TRBV4-2|16
TGTGCCAGCAGCCAAGATAGCGGAGCCTCTGGAAACACCATATATTTT
CASSQDSGASGNTIYF
>NA|once|TRBJ2-7|TRBV4-3|15
TGCGCCAGCAGCCACGGACGGGAAGGAAACTACGAGCAGTACTTC
CASSHGREGNYEQYF
>NA|NA|TRBJ2-7|TRBV5-1|15
TGCGCCAGCAGCTTGGCGCCAGGGATTCCCTACGAGCAGTACTTC
CASSLAPGIPYEQYF
>NA|NA|TRBJ2-3|TRBV5-1|17
TGCGCCAGCAGCTTGGGGACAGTTTTCGGTATCCCAGATACGCAGTATTTT
CASSLGTVFGIPDTQYF
>TRBD2|NA|TRBJ2-2|TRBV11-2|15
TGTGCCAGCAGCTCCACACTAGCGTGGGCCGGGGAGCTGTTTTTT
CASSSTLAWAGELFF
>NA|NA|TRBJ2-1|TRBV6-5|14
TGTGCCAGCAGTTACTCAGAGGGTGGGAATGAGCAGTTCTTC
CASSYSEGGNEQFF
>NA|NA|TRBJ2-1|TRBV27|17
TGTGCCAGCAGTTTGTCTGCGGGGTCCATCGCCTACAATGAGCAGTTCTTC
CASSLSAGSIAYNEQFF
>NA|NA|TRBJ2-5|TRBV4-2|15
TGTGCCAGCAGCCAAATCGCGGGGAGCCAAGAGACCCAGTACTTC
CASSQIAGSQETQYF
>TRBD1|NA|TRBJ1-6|TRBV2|13
TGTGCCACGCAGGGACAGGCCAATTCACCCCTCCACTTT
CATQGQANSPLHF